This is a list of T cell receptor beta chains from one sample in a study of blood T cell repertoires in COVID-19. Profiled with immunoSEQ multiplex PCR; TCRdb holds only in-frame clones, not every one. The sample shows about 52,000 clones, roughly 90% of them seen only once. The sequenced sample was peripheral blood. The receptors were sampled from an older man with active or convalescent COVID-19. CDR3s include the opening cysteine and the closing phenylalanine or tryptophan. A D gene is named only where the DNA matches it firmly. Rows may omit the clone size; those that give it use once, few, many or a size class.

>-|TRBJ2-7|TRBV7-9|-
TGTGCCAGCAGCAAGGTCGGGACAAGCGGGAAGCAGTACTTC
CASSKVGTSGKQYF
>-|TRBJ1-3|TRBV7-2|-
TGTGCCAGCAGCTTAGGGCAAATAAACACCATATATTTT
CASSLGQINTIYF
>-|TRBJ2-7|TRBV11-2|TRBD2
TGTGCCAGCAGCTTAGGACTAGCGGGAATTGACGAGCAGTATTTC
CASSLGLAGIDEQYF
>few|TRBJ2-4|TRBV25-1|-
TGTGCCAGCAGTGAATTTACTAGCCCAGAAAACATTCAGTACTTC
CASSEFTSPENIQYF
>-|TRBJ2-1|TRBV4-1|-
TGCGCCAGCAGCGCCGTTGGAGGGGGGGCAAGTGAGCAGTTCTTC
CASSAVGGGASEQFF
>-|TRBJ2-5|TRBV6-2/TRBV6-3|-
TGTGCCAGCAGTTCATTCGGGGGGCTTTTGATGGAGACCCAGTACTTC
CASSSFGGLLMETQYF
>-|TRBJ2-1|TRBV7-6|TRBD2
TGTGCCAGCAGCTTAGAAGCGGGGGGAAGATACAATGAGCAGTTCTTC
CASSLEAGGRYNEQFF
>-|TRBJ1-3|TRBV5-1|TRBD1
TGCGCCAGCAGCATAAGTCCGGGACAGGGGGCTGGAAACACCATATATTTT
CASSISPGQGAGNTIYF
>-|TRBJ2-7|TRBV27|-
TGTGCCAGCAGTTCTAACTACGAGCAGTACTTC
CASSSNYEQYF
>-|TRBJ2-1|TRBV7-3|-
TGTGCCAGCAGCACGGACAGAGACAATGAGCAGTTCTTC
CASSTDRDNEQFF
>-|TRBJ1-1|TRBV6-5|-
TGTGCCAGCAGCCCCAATGAAGGCGGGGACACTGAAGCTTTCTTT
CASSPNEGGDTEAFF
>-|TRBJ1-5|TRBV10-3|-
TGTGCCACGGGGGGGATGGGGTACCAGCCCCAGCATTTT
CATGGMGYQPQHF
>-|TRBJ1-2|TRBV7-6|TRBD1
TGTGCCAGCAGCTTATTACAGGGGGCTGACTATGGCTACACCTTC
CASSLLQGADYGYTF
>-|TRBJ1-2|TRBV5-1|-
TGCGCCAGCAGCCGTAGGTCGGACAGCTATGGCTACACCTTC
CASSRRSDSYGYTF
>-|TRBJ2-7|TRBV2|-
TGTGCCAGCAGGAACAATGTCGACGAGCAGTACTTC
CASRNNVDEQYF
>-|TRBJ1-2|TRBV19|-
TGTGCCAGTAGGATAAATCAGGGAGGCTGGGATGGCTACACCTTC
CASRINQGGWDGYTF
>-|TRBJ2-4|TRBV6-2/TRBV6-3|-
TGTGCCAGCAGTTATGGGCTAGCCAAAAACATTCAGTACTTC
CASSYGLAKNIQYF
>-|TRBJ1-4|TRBV7-6|-
TGTGCCAGCAGCCTAGTGGGGGCGCCTAATGAAAAACTGTTTTTT
CASSLVGAPNEKLFF
>-|TRBJ1-1|TRBV13|-
TGTGCCAGCAGCTTAAAAACAGGCTTGGGGACTGAAGCTTTCTTT
CASSLKTGLGTEAFF
>-|TRBJ1-2|TRBV12-3/TRBV12-4|-
TGTGCCAGCAGTTTCGGGAGTAACTATGGCTACACCTTC
CASSFGSNYGYTF
>-|TRBJ2-5|TRBV18|-
TGTGCCAGCTCACCACCGGGAGACGGTCGTCGTACCCAGTACTTC
CASSPPGDGRRTQYF
>-|TRBJ1-5|TRBV7-8|TRBD1
TGTGCCAGCAGCTTTCGACAGGGAGATCAGCCCCAGCATTTT
CASSFRQGDQPQHF
>-|TRBJ2-3|TRBV10-3|TRBD2
TGTGCCACTCAAGGGACATCTCCACTTACTAGCGGGGGCACAGATACGCAGTATTTT
CATQGTSPLTSGGTDTQYF
>-|TRBJ2-7|TRBV27|TRBD1
TGTGCCAGCCTAATTTTTGGACAGGGGTACTACGAGCAGTACTTC
CASLIFGQGYYEQYF
>-|TRBJ2-3|TRBV10-1|TRBD1
TGCGCCAGCAGTAAAGTACAGGGGGCGGGAGATACGCAGTATTTT
CASSKVQGAGDTQYF
>-|TRBJ2-7|TRBV27|TRBD2
TGTGCCAGCAGGCCCGGGAGGGGCAGAGGTTACGAGCAGTACTTC
CASRPGRGRGYEQYF
>-|TRBJ2-3|TRBV3-1/TRBV3-2|-
TGTGCCAGCAGTCAATCGGGACTTACTGGGGATACGCAGTATTTT
CASSQSGLTGDTQYF
>-|TRBJ2-5|TRBV7-9|TRBD1
TGTGCCAGCAGCTTAGGCGGGACAGGGGGCGGGGAGACCCAGTACTTC
CASSLGGTGGGETQYF
>-|TRBJ1-2|TRBV5-4|TRBD1
TGTGCCAGCAGCTTGTCGGGACAGGAATTTAACTATGGCTACACCTTC
CASSLSGQEFNYGYTF
>-|TRBJ1-2|TRBV5-5|-
TGTGCCAGCAGCTCATTCACCGACAGACCCTTC
CASSSFTDRPF
>-|TRBJ2-5|TRBV5-1|TRBD1
TGCGCCAGCAGCTTGGGGGCACTAGGGACAGTGGGGCGGGAGACCCAGTACTTC
CASSLGALGTVGRETQYF
>-|TRBJ1-1|TRBV15|-
TGTGCCACAAAAGGGGGGGCCTGGATGAACACTGAAGCTTTCTTT
CATKGGAWMNTEAFF
>-|TRBJ1-4|TRBV28|-
TGTGCCAGCAGTCTTACGCTCACAGAACCAACTAATGAAAAACTGTTTTTT
CASSLTLTEPTNEKLFF
>-|TRBJ2-2|TRBV6-4|-
TGTGCCAGCAGTGAATTTGCTCTAGCTCCCGGGGAGCTGTTTTTT
CASSEFALAPGELFF
>-|TRBJ1-2|TRBV14|-
TGTGCCAGCAGCCAAATTTCATATGGCTACACCTTC
CASSQISYGYTF
>-|TRBJ2-5|TRBV5-1|TRBD2
TGCGCCAGCAGCTTGGAGGCCGGGGGGGCCTTCGGGACCCAGTACTTC
CASSLEAGGAFGTQYF
>-|TRBJ2-5|TRBV4-1|TRBD2
TGCGCCAGCAGCCAAGATACGGGACTAGCGGGGGGTCAAGAGACCCAGTACTTC
CASSQDTGLAGGQETQYF
>-|TRBJ1-4|TRBV30|-
TGTGCCTGGAGTTCCCGTCGGGGGAGGGAAAAACTGTTTTTT
CAWSSRRGREKLFF
>-|TRBJ1-4|TRBV5-4|-
TGTGCCAGCAGCACCTCTGGGCCAACTAATGAAAAACTGTTTTTT
CASSTSGPTNEKLFF
>-|TRBJ2-3|TRBV11-3|-
TGTGCCAGCAGCTTAGGTGCGGGACGGGGGGATACGCAGTATTTT
CASSLGAGRGDTQYF
>-|TRBJ2-5|TRBV6-5|TRBD1
TGTGCCAGCACCTCAGGGGGCCAAGAGACCCAGTACTTC
CASTSGGQETQYF
>-|TRBJ2-7|TRBV6-2/TRBV6-3|TRBD2
TGTGCCAGCAGTTACTCAAGGCTCCAGAAATACGGGAGGGCCTACGAGCAGTACTTC
CASSYSRLQKYGRAYEQYF
>once|TRBJ2-1|TRBV28|TRBD2
TGTGCCAGCAGACCCCCCGGGACTAGCGCCTACAATGAGCAGTTCTTC
CASRPPGTSAYNEQFF
>-|TRBJ1-5|TRBV19|-
TGTGCCAGTAGCACAGGGAGTCGCCAGCCCCAGCATTTT
CASSTGSRQPQHF
>-|TRBJ2-2|TRBV10-3|TRBD1
TGTGCCATCAGTGAACGACAGGGGGACACCGGGGAGCTGTTTTTT
CAISERQGDTGELFF
>-|TRBJ2-3|TRBV4-2|TRBD2
TGTGCCAGCAGCCAAGAGAGGAGCGGGGGGGCTAGGGATACGCAGTATTTT
CASSQERSGGARDTQYF
>-|TRBJ2-1|TRBV11-3|TRBD1
TGTGCCAGCAGCACCTTCGGACAGGGCAATGAGCAGTTCTTC
CASSTFGQGNEQFF
>-|TRBJ2-4|TRBV27|TRBD2
TGTGCCAGCAGTATGACTAGCGGGGTGGGGAAAAACATTCAGTACTTC
CASSMTSGVGKNIQYF
>-|TRBJ2-7|TRBV6-6|TRBD1
TGTGCCAGCGCATTACAGGGGGCCCGGTTTAACGAGCAGTACTTC
CASALQGARFNEQYF
>-|TRBJ1-1|TRBV3-1/TRBV3-2|-
TGTGCCAGCAGCCAAGACGGCGGGGTCAACACTGAAGCTTTCTTT
CASSQDGGVNTEAFF
>few|TRBJ2-2|TRBV28|-
TGTGCCACCCCCAGCTTAGGGGCCGCCGGGGAGCTGTTTTTT
CATPSLGAAGELFF
>few|TRBJ2-7|TRBV11-2|-
TGTGCCAGCAGCGCTACCTACGAGCAGTACTTC
CASSATYEQYF
>-|TRBJ1-6|TRBV5-6|-
TGTGCCAGCAGCCCAGGGAGGAGCTCCTATAATTCACCCCTCCACTTT
CASSPGRSSYNSPLHF
>-|TRBJ2-3|TRBV7-9|-
TGTGCCAGCAGCTTAGGGGGCAACGCAGATACGCAGTATTTT
CASSLGGNADTQYF